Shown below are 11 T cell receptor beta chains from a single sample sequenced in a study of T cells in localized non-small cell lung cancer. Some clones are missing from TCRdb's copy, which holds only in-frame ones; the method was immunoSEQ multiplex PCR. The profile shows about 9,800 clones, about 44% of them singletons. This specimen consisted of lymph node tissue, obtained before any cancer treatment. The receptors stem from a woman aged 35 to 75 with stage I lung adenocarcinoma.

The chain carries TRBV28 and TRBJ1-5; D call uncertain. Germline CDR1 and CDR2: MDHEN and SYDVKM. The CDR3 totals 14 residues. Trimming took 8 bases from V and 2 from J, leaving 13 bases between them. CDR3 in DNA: TGTGCCAGCGGACGGGTATGGGGCAATCAGCCCCAGCATTTT. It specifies CASGRVWGNQPQHF.

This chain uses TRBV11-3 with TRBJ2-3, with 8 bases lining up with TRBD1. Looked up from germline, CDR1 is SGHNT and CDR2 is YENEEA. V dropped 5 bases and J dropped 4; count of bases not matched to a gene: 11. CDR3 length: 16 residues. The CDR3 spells CASSLIGQGVSDTQYF. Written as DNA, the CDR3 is TGTGCCAGCAGCCTAATAGGACAGGGTGTGTCAGATACGCAGTATTTT.

The CDR3 bases are TGTGCCAGCAGCTTGGAGGCAGGGGGGTACGAGCAGTACTTC. Translating gives CASSLEAGGYEQYF. The chain joins TRBV7-5 to TRBJ2-7; the D call TRBD1 from the table was never checked on the DNA. TRBV7-5 is deemed a pseudogene. CDR3 size: 14 residues.

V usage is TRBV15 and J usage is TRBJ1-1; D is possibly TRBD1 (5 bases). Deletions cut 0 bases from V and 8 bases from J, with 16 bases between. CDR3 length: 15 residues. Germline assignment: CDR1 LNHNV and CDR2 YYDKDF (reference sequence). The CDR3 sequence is CATSRDRVGAREAFF. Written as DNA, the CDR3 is TGTGCCACCAGCAGAGATCGTGTAGGGGCAAGGGAAGCTTTCTTT.

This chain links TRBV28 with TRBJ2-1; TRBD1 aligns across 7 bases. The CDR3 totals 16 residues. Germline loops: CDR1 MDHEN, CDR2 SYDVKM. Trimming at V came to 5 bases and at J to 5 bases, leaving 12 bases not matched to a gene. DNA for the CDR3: TGTGCCAGCAGTCCGACGGACAGGTCTGGAAACAATGAGCAGTTCTTC. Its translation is CASSPTDRSGNNEQFF.

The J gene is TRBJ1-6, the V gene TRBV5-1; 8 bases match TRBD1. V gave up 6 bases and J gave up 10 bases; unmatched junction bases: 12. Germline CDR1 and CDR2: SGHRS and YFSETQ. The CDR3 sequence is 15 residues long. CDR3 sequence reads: CASTRGQGLGSPLHF. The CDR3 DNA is TGCGCCAGCACCAGAGGACAGGGCCTTGGGTCACCCCTCCACTTT. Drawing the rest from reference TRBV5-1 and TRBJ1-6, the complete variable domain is KAGVTQTPRYLIKTRGQQVTLSCSPISGHRSVSWYQQTPGQGLQFLFEYFSETQRNKGNFPGRFSGRQFSNSRSEMNVSTLELGDSALYLCASTRGQGLGSPLHFGNGTRLTVT.

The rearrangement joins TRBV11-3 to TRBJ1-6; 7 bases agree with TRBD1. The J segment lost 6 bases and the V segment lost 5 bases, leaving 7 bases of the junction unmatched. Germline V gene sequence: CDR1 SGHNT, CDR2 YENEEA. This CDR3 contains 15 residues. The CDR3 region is CASSARQGSNSPLHF. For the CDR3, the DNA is TGTGCCAGCAGCGCCCGACAGGGAAGTAATTCACCCCTCCACTTT.

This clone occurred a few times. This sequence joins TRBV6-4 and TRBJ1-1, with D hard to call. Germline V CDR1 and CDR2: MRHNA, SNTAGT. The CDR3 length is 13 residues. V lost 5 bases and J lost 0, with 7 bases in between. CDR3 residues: CASSSQMNTEAFF. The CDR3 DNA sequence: TGTGCCAGCAGTTCTCAGATGAACACTGAAGCTTTCTTT.

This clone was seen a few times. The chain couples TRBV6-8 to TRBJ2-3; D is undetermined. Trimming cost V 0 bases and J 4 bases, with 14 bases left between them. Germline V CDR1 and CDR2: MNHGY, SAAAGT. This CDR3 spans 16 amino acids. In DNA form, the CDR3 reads TGTGCCAGCAGTTACTCGGGCAGACCTGCAGCAGATACGCAGTATTTT. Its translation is CASSYSGRPAADTQYF.

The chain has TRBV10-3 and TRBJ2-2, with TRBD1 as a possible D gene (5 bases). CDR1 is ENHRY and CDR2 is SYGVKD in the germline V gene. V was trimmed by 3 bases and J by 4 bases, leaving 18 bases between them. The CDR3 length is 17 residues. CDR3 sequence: CAISEVFPRVGTGELFF. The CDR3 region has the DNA TGTGCCATCAGTGAAGTTTTTCCCAGGGTGGGCACCGGGGAGCTGTTTTTT.

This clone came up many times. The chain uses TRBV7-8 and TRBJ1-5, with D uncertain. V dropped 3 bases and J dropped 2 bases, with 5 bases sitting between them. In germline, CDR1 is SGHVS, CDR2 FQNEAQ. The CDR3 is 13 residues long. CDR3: CASSFSGNQPQHF. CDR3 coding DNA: TGTGCCAGCAGCTTCTCGGGCAATCAGCCCCAGCATTTT. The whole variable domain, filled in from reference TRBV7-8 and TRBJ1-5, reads GAGVSQSPRYKVAKRGQDVALRCDPISGHVSLFWYQQALGQGPEFLTYFQNEAQLDKSGLPSDRFFAERPEGSVSTLKIQRTQQEDSAVYLCASSFSGNQPQHFGDGTRLSIL.